Listed here are 24 T cell receptor delta chains from one sample, sequenced in a study of gamma-delta T cells after stem cell transplantation. With CATT, TCRdb re-called clones from the RT-PCR reads. Among under 3,000 delta-chain clones, about 32% were seen once, and the ten largest hold 25% to 40%. Sequenced: gamma-delta T cells. These receptors came from a human donor. It is not recorded whose cells these are; they may come from a transplant donor.

This clone was observed a few times. The V gene is TRDV2, the J gene TRDJ1; 7 positions match TRDD3. The CDR3 is 17 residues long. V gave up 2 bases and J gave up 0 bases; unmatched junction bases: 11. CDR1 is GEAIGNYY, CDR2 EKD, per germline. CDR3 loop: CACDRLGGPGNTDKLIF. CDR3 DNA sequence: TGTGCCTGTGACAGGCTTGGGGGACCGGGGAACACCGATAAACTCATCTTT.

V usage is TRDV2 and J usage is TRDJ1, with 7 positions matching TRDD3. CDR1 is GEAIGNYY, CDR2 EKD, per germline. The CDR3 is 21 residues long. Trimming took 0 bases from V and 0 from J; bases not matched to a gene: 21. DNA of the CDR3: TGTGCCTGTGACACCGTAGGATTACAACAGGGGGGATTGACGTACACCGATAAACTCATCTTT. Translation gives CACDTVGLQQGGLTYTDKLIF.

This clone showed up just a few times. The chain couples TRDV2 to TRDJ1, with TRDD3 matching over 9 bases. CDR3 length: 16 amino acids. Germline-derived CDR1 and CDR2 are GEAIGNYY and EKD. V lost 0 bases and J lost 1; bases outside the gene matches: 5. CDR3: CACDTVGGYFTDKLIF. In nucleotides, the CDR3 is TGTGCCTGTGACACCGTTGGGGGATATTTCACCGATAAACTCATCTTT.

The V and J genes are TRDV2 and TRDJ1, with 10 bases that match TRDD3. Germline lookup yields CDR1 GEAIGNYY and CDR2 EKD. With 1 base clipped from V and 1 base from J, the junction kept 8 bases outside the gene matches. The CDR3 has 17 residues. The CDR3 is CACDTLGDLGLTDKLIF. The CDR3 nucleotides are TGTGCCTGTGACACACTGGGGGATTTGGGTCTCACCGATAAACTCATCTTT.

The chain uses TRDV1 and TRDJ1, with 12 nucleotides matching TRDD3. Germline values: CDR1 TSWWSYY, CDR2 QGS. With 2 bases clipped from V and 3 bases from J, the junction kept 16 bases outside the gene matches. The CDR3 is made up of 20 amino acids. CDR3 sequence: CALGEDDWDRLGDTSDKLIF. CDR3 sequence (DNA): TGTGCTCTTGGGGAAGACGATTGGGACCGACTGGGGGATACATCCGATAAACTCATCTTT.

V gene TRDV2 combines with J gene TRDJ3; 7 bases agree with TRDD3. The CDR3 runs to 19 residues. The V segment lost 3 bases and the J segment 0 bases; nucleotides outside the gene matches: 10. The V gene's germline CDR1 is GEAIGNYY and CDR2 EKD. CDR3: CACDPLTGVSSWDTRQMFF. The CDR3 DNA reads as TGTGCCTGTGACCCACTTACTGGGGTTAGCTCCTGGGACACCCGACAGATGTTTTTC.

The gene calls are TRDV2 and TRDJ3; TRDD3 agrees at 8 bases. After removal of 2 bases from V and 3 bases from J, the junction contained 8 bases not matched to a gene. The CDR3 extends over 18 amino acids. Germline V gene sequence: CDR1 GEAIGNYY, CDR2 EKD. The CDR3 region has the DNA TGTGCCTGTGACAGGGACTGGGGGCGGGTCTGGGACACCCGACAGATGTTTTTC. It encodes CACDRDWGRVWDTRQMFF.

This clone appeared a single time. This could be a read error, since a much larger clone is one nucleotide away. The rearrangement uses TRDV2 and TRDJ1; 9 nucleotides align to TRDD3. CDR1 and CDR2 from the germline V gene are GEAIGNYY and EKD. The CDR3 has 15 residues. The CDR3 loop reads CACDTLLGDTDKRIF. CDR3 DNA: TGTGCCTGTGACACTTTACTGGGGGACACCGATAAACGCATCTTT.

This clone was seen a few times. The germline gene is not matched at one end of the junction; a read error may be the cause. The same CDR3 is also encoded by other DNA sequences in this sample. The V call is TRDV2, the J call TRDJ1; TRDD3 aligns across 7 bases. The CDR3 totals 15 residues. Germline-derived CDR1 and CDR2 are GEAIGNYY and EKD. CDR3 nucleotide sequence: TGTGCCTGTGACGAGGTGGGGGACAACACCGACAAACTCATCTTT. Translating it yields CACDEVGDNTDKLIF.

For the CDR3, the DNA is TGTGCCTGTGACACGGGGGGACTACGGAGCTCCTGGGACACCCGACAGATGTTTTTC. Amino acid sequence: CACDTGGLRSSWDTRQMFF. This chain joins TRDV2 and TRDJ3, with a weak D call TRDD3 (6 bases). This CDR3 has 19 residues. Germline values: CDR1 GEAIGNYY, CDR2 EKD. V was shortened by 1 base and J by 0 bases, with 15 bases between the two germline ends.

As to this clone: This clone may be a read error of a much larger clone one base away. Within the sample, other DNA sequences also encode this same CDR3. Written as DNA, the CDR3 is TGTGCCTGTGACACCGTTGGATTCACCGATAAACTCATCTTT. Its protein is CACDTVGFTDKLIF. The chain employs TRDV2 and TRDJ1; D ambiguous. This CDR3 spans 14 amino acids. Trimming pared 0 bases from V and 1 base from J, leaving 8 bases between. In germline, CDR1 is GEAIGNYY, CDR2 EKD.

A remark on this clone: Distinct nucleotide sequences in the sample also encode this CDR3. The V call is TRDV2, the J call TRDJ3; 7 positions match TRDD3. The CDR3 sequence is 18 residues long. The trim removed 3 bases at V and 0 bases at J, leaving 7 bases unmatched. CDR1 and CDR2 from the germline V gene are GEAIGNYY and EKD. CDR3 nucleotides: TGTGCCTGTGACTCGACTGGGGCCAGCTCCTGGGACACCCGACAGATGTTTTTC. Translating it yields CACDSTGASSWDTRQMFF.

Worth noting for this clone: At one end the junction does not follow the germline gene, possibly because of a read error. The chain employs TRDV2 and TRDJ1, with D perhaps TRDD3 (5 bases). Germline CDR1 GEAIGNYY, CDR2 EKD. The CDR3 runs 15 residues. DNA of the CDR3: TGTGCCTGTCTAACTTTACTGGAGAACCGCGATAACCTCATCTTT. Translating gives CACLTLLENRDNLIF.

For the CDR3, the DNA is TGTGCCTGTGACCCGCTGGGGGATACGCGAGGGCGAACCGATAAACTCATCTTT. Its protein product is CACDPLGDTRGRTDKLIF. The chain uses TRDV2 and TRDJ1, with 12 positions matching TRDD3. Germline V lookup: CDR1 GEAIGNYY, CDR2 EKD. The trim removed 3 bases at V and 2 bases at J, leaving 12 bases unmatched. The CDR3 covers 18 residues.

There are a few counts of this clone. As DNA, the CDR3 is TGTGCCTGTGCCGACCTGGGGGATAACACCGATAAACTCATCTTT. This codes for CACADLGDNTDKLIF. The rearrangement links TRDV2 to TRDJ1, with 10 nucleotides matching TRDD3. The length of the CDR3 is 15 residues. The germline V gene encodes CDR1 GEAIGNYY and CDR2 EKD. Germline trimming cut 5 bases from V and 0 bases from J; bases unmatched to any gene: 5.

This clone is termed medium-sized. Other DNA sequences within the sample encode an identical CDR3. This sequence joins TRDV2 and TRDJ1, with 12 bases fitting TRDD3. The CDR3 is 22 amino acids. Per germline, CDR1 GEAIGNYY and CDR2 EKD. V lost 0 bases, J lost 0 bases, and 19 bases stayed unmatched. The CDR3 sequence is CACDTLGDTAPKTPAYTDKLIF. The DNA for the CDR3 is TGTGCCTGTGACACCCTGGGGGATACGGCCCCGAAAACCCCGGCGTACACCGATAAACTCATCTTT.

A word on this clone: A much larger clone sits a single nucleotide away, making a read error possible. J is TRDJ3 and V is TRDV2; 13 bases align to TRDD3. CDR1 GEAIGNYY and CDR2 EKD come from the germline V gene. The CDR3 is made up of 20 amino acids. The CDR3 spells CACDTVLGDTSSWDTRPMFF. The CDR3 DNA is TGTGCCTGTGACACCGTACTGGGGGATACGAGCTCCTGGGACACCCGACCGATGTTTTTC.

This clone was observed a single time. Germline is not matched at one junction end, which may reflect a read error. The same CDR3 can be traced to other DNA sequences in this sample. The rearrangement uses TRDV2 and TRDJ3; tentatively, D is TRDD2 or TRDD3 (6 bases each). CDR1 and CDR2 (germline): GEAIGNYY, EKD. This CDR3 contains 20 residues. CDR3 nucleotide sequence: TGTGCCTGTGACACCGTGGATTGGGGATCTTCCTCCTGGGACACTCGACAGATGTTTTTC. This translates into CACDTVDWGSSSWDTRQMFF.

This clone is classed as large. The J gene is TRDJ1, the V gene TRDV2; D is uncertain. V was shortened by 1 base and J by 1 base, with 12 bases between the two germline ends. This CDR3 has 15 amino acids. Germline V gene data show CDR1 as GEAIGNYY and CDR2 as EKD. Written as DNA, the CDR3 is TGTGCCTGTGACACGGCCCCGGGAGGCACCGATAAACTCATCTTT. Its translation is CACDTAPGGTDKLIF.

As regards this clone: A far larger clone is only one base removed, so a read error is likely. The J gene is TRDJ1, the V gene TRDV2; 12 bases are shared with TRDD3. The CDR3 totals 20 residues. Germline CDR1 reads GEAIGNYY; CDR2 reads EKD. CDR3 coding DNA: TGTGCCCGTGACACGCTTGGAGTACTGGGGGATACCGAGAGGACCGATAAACTCATCTTT. The encoded protein is CARDTLGVLGDTERTDKLIF.

The chain links TRDV2 to TRDJ1; no clear D gene. V was pared by 1 base and J by 7 bases, with 15 bases between. Germline values: CDR1 GEAIGNYY, CDR2 EKD. This CDR3 spans 14 amino acids. The CDR3: CACDTVGPHGKLIF. The DNA of the CDR3 is TGTGCCTGTGACACTGTGGGCCCACACGGTAAACTCATCTTT.

Turning to this clone: Other DNA sequences in the sample encode the same CDR3. The CDR3 sequence is CACDYVLGDTNDKLIF. The DNA of the CDR3 is TGTGCCTGTGATTACGTACTGGGGGATACAAACGATAAACTCATCTTT. This sequence joins TRDV2 and TRDJ1; 12 nucleotides line up with TRDD3. The CDR3 totals 16 residues. J lost 4 bases, V lost 4 bases, and 9 bases had no gene match. The germline gives CDR1 GEAIGNYY, CDR2 EKD.

Of note for this clone: One end of the junction fails to match germline, which may point to a read error. The CDR3 DNA reads TGTGCCTGTGACACCGTCAGTAACGGGGTAGAACCGAAGACCGATAAACACATCTTT. Its protein is CACDTVSNGVEPKTDKHIF. The chain carries TRDV2 and TRDJ1; D unclear. Per the germline V gene, CDR1 is GEAIGNYY and CDR2 is EKD. This CDR3 comprises 19 residues.

Within the sample, this clone is medium-sized. The CDR3 nucleotides read TGTGCCTGTGACACCCTGATGGGGGCCCCTCTCGATAAACTCATCTTT. Protein product: CACDTLMGAPLDKLIF. The V gene is TRDV2, the J gene TRDJ1, with a tentative D call TRDD3 (6 bases). The CDR3 contains 16 residues. Germline V gene sequence: CDR1 GEAIGNYY, CDR2 EKD. V lost 0 bases and J lost 4, with 17 bases in between.